This paragraph covers one T cell receptor (beta chain) sequence. Its target is not known. This entry belongs to a study of T cell repertoires in cytomegalovirus infection. Looking at the study overall: From public TCR beta signatures came an indication of both CMV infection and matching HLA type.

Study-wide results and caveats: Ex vivo, HLA-C-restricted CMV-specific TCR beta clonotypes prevailed over the rest of the response.

TCRdb passed the reads through MiXCR, listing each CDR3 protein once. In the table there are about 900,000 distinct CDR3 sequences, 30% to 40% of which are singletons. The germline gives CDR1 KGHDR, CDR2 SFDVKD. Deletions cut 1 base from V and 10 bases from J, with 13 bases between. CDR3 length: 15 residues. V usage is TRBV24-1 and J usage is TRBJ1-6, with no clear D. Specimen: cultured CD8+ T cells from PBMCs, collected from culture after CMV antigen stimulation. The sequence was obtained from a human donor in good health (CMV status not recorded). Some clones in this sample may be carry-over from other donors' samples. The CDR3 reads CATSDLGQDWSPLHF. CDR3 sequence (DNA): TGTGCCACCAGTGATTTAGGCCAGGACTGGTCACCCCTCCACTTT.